The 21 T cell receptor beta chains below were found in one sample sequenced in a study of blood T cells in healthy people across ages. Together with a sample-barcoded 5' primer, a J-beta primer mix was included in a second PCR lasting about 7 to 12 cycles. One entry per CDR3 protein, called by TCRdb with MiXCR from the 5' RACE reads. The table has 1.4 million or so distinct CDR3 sequences, 35% to 45% seen once. The material sequenced was blood. The source of these receptors is a woman aged 18 to 35 in good health.

This clonotype was counted a few times. The chain joins TRBV7-9 to TRBJ1-5; weak D call: TRBD1 (5 bases). CDR1 is SEHNR, CDR2 FQNEAQ, per germline (reference sequence). This CDR3 is built from 16 residues. Deletions cut 1 base from V and 4 bases from J, with 14 bases between. In DNA form, the CDR3 reads TGTGCCAGCAGCTTAGAAGGGGCTGGCGGGAATCAGCCCCAGCATTTT. As protein: CASSLEGAGGNQPQHF.

DNA of the CDR3: TGCGCCAGCAGCTTGGTAGCTTCTAGTCCCCCCTACGAGCAGTACTTC. Translating gives CASSLVASSPPYEQYF. V and J are TRBV5-1 and TRBJ2-5; no clear D. The J call may be wrong; the DNA end is better matched by TRBJ2-7. Germline V gives CDR1 SGHRS, CDR2 YFSETQ. The CDR3 sequence is 16 residues long.

This chain links TRBV4-3 with TRBJ1-5; D perhaps matches TRBD1 (5 bases). Germline CDR1 and CDR2: LGHNA and YSLEER. Trimming stripped 1 base from V and 0 bases from J, with 10 bases between. The CDR3 length is 16 residues. The DNA of the CDR3 is TGCGCCAGCAGCCAAGTTGTGACAGATAGCAATCAGCCCCAGCATTTT. Translating gives CASSQVVTDSNQPQHF.

This clonotype showed up just a few times. The chain joins TRBV12-3 or TRBV12-4 to TRBJ2-3; D remains ambiguous. The CDR3 has 14 amino acids. V lost 5 bases and J lost 1, with 10 bases in between. CDR3 coding DNA: TGTGCCAGCAGTGTTGGGCTCCGCACAGATACGCAGTATTTT. Its protein product is CASSVGLRTDTQYF.

The rearrangement uses TRBV7-9 and TRBJ1-1; D uncertain. The CDR3 runs 15 residues. Trimming took off 5 bases at V and 0 bases at J, with 13 bases between the two ends. CDR1 SEHNR and CDR2 FQNEAQ come from the germline V gene (reference sequence). In DNA, the CDR3 is TGTGCCAGCAGCAGCGGCGTCACCATGAACACTGAAGCTTTCTTT. Protein: CASSSGVTMNTEAFF. Drawing the rest from reference TRBV7-9 and TRBJ1-1, the complete variable domain is DTGVSQNPRHKITKRGQNVTFRCDPISEHNRLYWYRQTLGQGPEFLTYFQNEAQLEKSRLLSDRFSAERPKGSFSTLEIQRTEQGDSAMYLCASSSGVTMNTEAFFGQGTRLTVV.

The gene calls are TRBV3-1 and TRBJ1-1; the D is unclear. Germline lookup yields CDR1 LGHDT and CDR2 YNNKEL (reference sequence). This CDR3 comprises 13 residues. V was clipped by 1 base and J by 7 bases, with 10 bases between them. The CDR3 DNA sequence: TGTGCCAGCAGCCAAGTTTCGCGGGGTGAAGCTTTCTTT. It encodes CASSQVSRGEAFF.

This clonotype showed up many times. CDR3 region: CASSKGSATDTQYF. CDR3 in DNA: TGCGCCAGCAGCAAGGGGTCAGCGACAGATACGCAGTATTTT. The rearrangement links TRBV5-1 to TRBJ2-3; TRBD1 is a possible D gene (5 bases). The CDR3 is made up of 14 amino acids. Trimming took 4 bases from V and 3 from J, leaving 12 bases between them. Germline V CDR1 and CDR2: SGHRS, YFSETQ. Combining the CDR3 with reference TRBV5-1 and TRBJ2-3 gives the whole variable domain KAGVTQTPRYLIKTRGQQVTLSCSPISGHRSVSWYQQTPGQGLQFLFEYFSETQRNKGNFPGRFSGRQFSNSRSEMNVSTLELGDSALYLCASSKGSATDTQYFGPGTRLTVL.

In this sample, this clonotype turned up a few times. The rearrangement uses TRBV29-1 and TRBJ2-5, with 9 bases aligning to TRBD1. V shed 7 bases, J shed 4 bases, and the junction held 7 bases outside the gene matches. Germline V gives CDR1 SQVTM, CDR2 ANQGSEA. This CDR3 is 13 amino acids long. CDR3 in amino acids: CSGGQGNGETQYF. The CDR3 bases are TGCAGCGGTGGACAGGGGAACGGAGAGACCCAGTACTTC.

The chain joins TRBV20-1 to TRBJ2-1, with 15 bases lining up with TRBD2. The germline V gene encodes CDR1 DFQATT and CDR2 SNEGSKA (reference sequence). There are 14 residues in the CDR3. Losses at the gene ends were 6 bases for V and 11 bases for J; bases not matched to a gene: 8. The CDR3 region is CSATPGLAGGQQFF. CDR3 DNA: TGCAGTGCGACCCCGGGACTAGCGGGAGGTCAGCAGTTCTTC.

This clonotype was counted only a few times. This rearrangement joins TRBV3-1 to TRBJ1-2; D remains ambiguous. The CDR3 is 14 residues long. V lost 2 bases to trimming and J lost 2 bases, with 9 bases between them. CDR1 is LGHDT and CDR2 is YNNKEL in the germline V gene (reference sequence). The DNA of the CDR3 is TGTGCCAGCAGCCAATCCCACCGAAACTATGGCTACACCTTC. Protein sequence: CASSQSHRNYGYTF.

This chain uses TRBV11-3 with TRBJ1-1; 7 bases align to TRBD1. The CDR3 sequence is 15 residues long. With 4 bases clipped from V and 4 bases from J, the junction kept 9 bases outside the gene matches. Germline CDR1 is SGHNT and CDR2 is YENEEA. CDR3: CASSSNAQGSTEAFF. The CDR3 bases are TGTGCCAGCAGCTCAAACGCACAGGGGTCCACTGAAGCTTTCTTT. Full variable domain (missing parts from reference TRBV11-3 and TRBJ1-1): EAGVVQSPRYKIIEKKQPVAFWCNPISGHNTLYWYLQNLGQGPELLIRYENEEAVDDSQLPKDRFSAERLKGVDSTLKIQPAELGDSAVYLCASSSNAQGSTEAFFGQGTRLTVV.

This clonotype was picked up a small number of times. The chain recombines TRBV20-1 with TRBJ2-7, with D perhaps matching TRBD1 or TRBD2 (6 bases each). V shed 5 bases and J shed 2 bases, with 16 bases lying between them. The CDR3 sequence is 14 residues long. From germline, CDR1 is DFQATT and CDR2 SNEGSKA (reference sequence). The chain's CDR3 is CSAPGGLMTYEQYF. For the CDR3, the DNA is TGCAGTGCTCCCGGGGGCCTAATGACCTACGAGCAGTACTTC.

This clonotype showed up just a few times. The CDR3 DNA sequence: TGTGCCAGCAGCGTAGCTCTGGGCAGCTCAGATACGCAGTATTTT. Residues: CASSVALGSSDTQYF. The V call is TRBV9, the J call TRBJ2-3; D ambiguous. Per the germline V gene, CDR1 is SGDLS and CDR2 is YYNGEE. The CDR3 has 15 residues. The ends were cut back, 0 bases at V and 4 bases at J, with 12 bases in the middle.

This clonotype has just a few counts. The chain recombines TRBV6-2 or TRBV6-3 with TRBJ2-1, with 12 bases aligning to TRBD2. The length of the CDR3 is 16 residues. Germline V lookup: CDR1 MNHEY, CDR2 SVGEGT. The J segment lost 3 bases and the V segment lost 6 bases, leaving 6 bases of the junction unmatched. The DNA of the CDR3 is TGTGCCAGCAGAGGGCTAGCGGGAGGGAACTACAATGAGCAGTTCTTC. It translates to CASRGLAGGNYNEQFF.

This clonotype was detected a few times. This chain connects TRBV12-3 or TRBV12-4 to TRBJ2-7, with TRBD1 identical over 10 bases. The CDR3 length is 17 residues. The V gene end was trimmed by 3 bases and the J gene end by 0 bases; junction bases not matched to a gene: 8. CDR3 sequence (DNA): TGTGCCAGCAGTTTGGGGACAGGGGTGAGGAGCTCCTACGAGCAGTACTTC. It translates to CASSLGTGVRSSYEQYF.

The table lists this clonotype with a count of one. The J gene is TRBJ1-2, the V gene TRBV6-6; perhaps TRBD1 as D (6 bases). CDR1 and CDR2 (germline): MNHNY, SVGAGI (reference sequence). The length of the CDR3 is 14 residues. V was pared by 2 bases and J by 8 bases, with 15 bases between. CDR3 loop: CASSYGQGQGGYTF. CDR3 DNA sequence: TGTGCCAGCAGTTACGGCCAGGGGCAAGGAGGCTACACCTTC.

This clonotype was observed a handful of times. The chain uses TRBV4-3 and TRBJ2-4, with 9 positions matching TRBD1. In germline, CDR1 is LGHNA, CDR2 YSLEER. Unmatched junction bases numbered 4, after V lost 0 bases and J lost 4 bases. CDR3 length equals 16 residues. Written as DNA, the CDR3 is TGCGCCAGCAGCCAAGATAGGGGGACAGGGAAAAACATTCAGTACTTC. Translating gives CASSQDRGTGKNIQYF.

Only one count was recorded for this clonotype. The rearrangement links TRBV6-5 to TRBJ2-7, with D possibly TRBD2 on 7 matching bases. The CDR3 spans 17 residues. Germline CDR1 is MNHEY and CDR2 is SVGAGI. Trimming removed 2 bases at V and 0 bases at J, with 17 bases between. The CDR3 reads CASSYAFGGGLSYEQYF. The CDR3 DNA reads as TGTGCCAGCAGTTACGCCTTCGGCGGGGGCCTCTCCTACGAGCAGTACTTC.

This clonotype was picked up a small number of times. The J gene is TRBJ1-5, the V gene TRBV19; 7 bases fit TRBD1. The J segment lost 5 bases and the V segment lost 5 bases, leaving 9 bases of the junction unmatched. This CDR3 is 15 amino acids long. Germline V gives CDR1 LNHDA, CDR2 SQIVND (reference sequence). The CDR3 nucleotides are TGTGCCAGTAGTGCCGACAGGGTTGGGGATCAGCCCCAGCATTTT. Encoded protein: CASSADRVGDQPQHF.

This clonotype was counted between two and nine times. This chain links TRBV10-3 with TRBJ2-3; 12 bases are shared with TRBD2. V lost 2 bases and J lost 2; bases outside the gene matches: 2. This CDR3 comprises 16 residues. Per the germline V gene, CDR1 is ENHRY and CDR2 is SYGVKD. As DNA, the CDR3 is TGTGCCATCAGTGAGGGACTAGCGGGAATCACAGATACGCAGTATTTT. Translated: CAISEGLAGITDTQYF.

Points on this clonotype: A read error may be the cause here, since a much bigger clone is one base away. The chain has TRBV13 and TRBJ2-3; D unresolved. CDR1 PRHDT and CDR2 FYEKMQ come from the germline V gene (reference sequence). The CDR3 is made up of 16 amino acids. The CDR3 reads CASSLKLDTSTDMQYF. In DNA form, the CDR3 reads TGTGCCAGCAGCTTAAAGTTAGACACAAGCACAGATATGCAGTATTTT.